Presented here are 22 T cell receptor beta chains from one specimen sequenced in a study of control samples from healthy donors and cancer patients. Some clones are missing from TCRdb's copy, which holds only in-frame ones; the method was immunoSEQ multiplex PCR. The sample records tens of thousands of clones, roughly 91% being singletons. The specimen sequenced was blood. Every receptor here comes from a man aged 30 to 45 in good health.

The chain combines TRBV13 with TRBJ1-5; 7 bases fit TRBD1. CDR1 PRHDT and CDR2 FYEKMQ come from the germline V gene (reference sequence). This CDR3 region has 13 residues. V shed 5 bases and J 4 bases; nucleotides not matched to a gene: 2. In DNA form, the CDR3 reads TGTGCCAGCAGCGCAGGGGGGAATCAGCCCCAGCATTTT. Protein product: CASSAGGNQPQHF.

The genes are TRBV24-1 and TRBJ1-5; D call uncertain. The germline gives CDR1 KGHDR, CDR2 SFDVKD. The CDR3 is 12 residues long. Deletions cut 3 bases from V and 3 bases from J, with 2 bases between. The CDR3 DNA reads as TGTGCCACCAGTGATATCAATCAGCCCCAGCATTTT. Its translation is CATSDINQPQHF.

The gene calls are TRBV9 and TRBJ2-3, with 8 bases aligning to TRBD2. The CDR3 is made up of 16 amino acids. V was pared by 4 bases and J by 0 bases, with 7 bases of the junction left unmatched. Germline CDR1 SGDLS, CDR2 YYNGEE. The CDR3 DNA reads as TGTGCCAGCAGCCCCCATAGCGGGATGAGCACAGATACGCAGTATTTT. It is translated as CASSPHSGMSTDTQYF.

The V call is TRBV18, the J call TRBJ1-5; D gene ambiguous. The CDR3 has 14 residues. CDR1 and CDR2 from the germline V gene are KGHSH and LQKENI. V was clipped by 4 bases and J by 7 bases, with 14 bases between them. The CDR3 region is CASSQGGDTQPQHF. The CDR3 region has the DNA TGTGCCAGCTCACAGGGCGGGGATACGCAGCCCCAGCATTTT.

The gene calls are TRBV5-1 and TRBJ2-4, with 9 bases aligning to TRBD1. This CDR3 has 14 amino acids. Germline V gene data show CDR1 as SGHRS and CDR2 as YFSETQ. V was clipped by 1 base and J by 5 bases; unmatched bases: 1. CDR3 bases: TGCGCCAGCAGCTTGACAGGGGGCCAAAACATTCAGTACTTC. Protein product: CASSLTGGQNIQYF.

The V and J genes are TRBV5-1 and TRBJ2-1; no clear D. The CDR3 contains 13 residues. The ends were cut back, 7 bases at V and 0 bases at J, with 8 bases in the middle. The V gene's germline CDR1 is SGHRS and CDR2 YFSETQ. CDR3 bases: TGCGCCAGCCAAGTCAGCTCCTACAATGAGCAGTTCTTC. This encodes CASQVSSYNEQFF.

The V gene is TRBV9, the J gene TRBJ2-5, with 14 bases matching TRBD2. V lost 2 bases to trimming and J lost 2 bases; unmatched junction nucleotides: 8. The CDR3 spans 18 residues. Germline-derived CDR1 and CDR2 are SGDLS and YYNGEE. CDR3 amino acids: CASSVRYGTSGGQETQYF. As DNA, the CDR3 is TGTGCCAGCAGCGTTCGATATGGGACTAGCGGGGGTCAAGAGACCCAGTACTTC.

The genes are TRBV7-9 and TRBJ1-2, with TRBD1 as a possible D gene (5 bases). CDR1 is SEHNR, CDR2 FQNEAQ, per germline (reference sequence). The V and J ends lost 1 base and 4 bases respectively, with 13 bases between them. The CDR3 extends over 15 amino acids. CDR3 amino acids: CASSLVGGSGYGYTF. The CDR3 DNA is TGTGCCAGCAGCTTAGTTGGGGGGAGCGGCTATGGCTACACCTTC. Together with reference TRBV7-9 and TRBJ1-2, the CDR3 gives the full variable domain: DTGVSQNPRHKITKRGQNVTFRCDPISEHNRLYWYRQTLGQGPEFLTYFQNEAQLEKSRLLSDRFSAERPKGSFSTLEIQRTEQGDSAMYLCASSLVGGSGYGYTFGSGTRLTVV.

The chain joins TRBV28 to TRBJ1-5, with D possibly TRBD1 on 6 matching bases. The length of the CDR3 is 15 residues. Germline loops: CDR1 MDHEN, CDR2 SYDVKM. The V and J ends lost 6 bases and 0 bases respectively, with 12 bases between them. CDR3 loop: CASRTGQYSNQPQHF. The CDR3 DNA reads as TGTGCCAGCAGGACTGGACAGTATAGCAATCAGCCCCAGCATTTT.

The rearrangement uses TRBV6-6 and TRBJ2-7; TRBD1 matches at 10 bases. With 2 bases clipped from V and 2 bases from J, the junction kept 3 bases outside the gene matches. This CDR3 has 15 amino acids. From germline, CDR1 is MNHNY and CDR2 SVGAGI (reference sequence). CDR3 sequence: CASSYRQGAAYEQYF. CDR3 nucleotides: TGTGCCAGCAGTTACCGACAGGGGGCTGCCTACGAGCAGTACTTC.

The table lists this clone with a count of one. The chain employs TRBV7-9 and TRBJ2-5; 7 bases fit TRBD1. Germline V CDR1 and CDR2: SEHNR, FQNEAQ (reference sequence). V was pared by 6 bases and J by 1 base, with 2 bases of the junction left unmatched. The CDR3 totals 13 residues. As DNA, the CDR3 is TGTGCCAGCAGAGCAGGGGGCCAAGAGACCCAGTACTTC. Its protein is CASRAGGQETQYF.

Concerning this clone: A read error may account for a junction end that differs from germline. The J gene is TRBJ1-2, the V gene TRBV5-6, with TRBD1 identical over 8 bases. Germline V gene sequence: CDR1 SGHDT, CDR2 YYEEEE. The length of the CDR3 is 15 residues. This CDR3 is CASSLGDRGNYGYTF. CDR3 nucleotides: TGTGCCAGCAGTTTGGGTGACAGGGGCAACTATGGCTACACCTTC. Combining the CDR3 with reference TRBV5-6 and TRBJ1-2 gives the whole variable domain DAGVTQSPTHLIKTRGQQVTLRCSPKSGHDTVSWYQQALGQGPQFIFQYYEEEERQRGNFPDRFSGHQFPNYSSELNVNALLLGDSALYLCASSLGDRGNYGYTFGSGTRLTVV.

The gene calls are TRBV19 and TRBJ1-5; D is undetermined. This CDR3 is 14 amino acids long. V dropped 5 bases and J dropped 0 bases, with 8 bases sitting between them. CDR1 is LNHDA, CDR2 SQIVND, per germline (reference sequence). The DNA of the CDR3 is TGTGCCAGTAGTTTCAGTTATAGCAATCAGCCCCAGCATTTT. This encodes CASSFSYSNQPQHF.

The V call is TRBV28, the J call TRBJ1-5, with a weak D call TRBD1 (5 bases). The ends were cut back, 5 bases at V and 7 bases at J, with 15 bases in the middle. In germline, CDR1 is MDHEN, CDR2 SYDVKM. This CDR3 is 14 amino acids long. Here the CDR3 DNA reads TGTGCCAGCAGTCTACTTCCCCGGGGCCAGCCCCAGCATTTT. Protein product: CASSLLPRGQPQHF.

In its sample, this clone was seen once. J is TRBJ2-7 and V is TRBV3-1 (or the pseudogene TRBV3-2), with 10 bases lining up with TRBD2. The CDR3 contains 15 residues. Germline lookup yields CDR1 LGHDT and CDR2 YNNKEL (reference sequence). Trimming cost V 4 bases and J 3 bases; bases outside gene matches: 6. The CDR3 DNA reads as TGTGCCAGCAGCCGAATAGCGGGGGGCTTCTACGAGCAGTACTTC. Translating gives CASSRIAGGFYEQYF.

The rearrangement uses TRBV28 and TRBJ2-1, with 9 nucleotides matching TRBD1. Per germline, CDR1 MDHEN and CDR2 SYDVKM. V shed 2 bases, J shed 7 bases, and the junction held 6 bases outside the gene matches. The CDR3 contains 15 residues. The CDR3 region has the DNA TGTGCCAGCAGTTTAACATTACAGGGGGCTAATGAGCAGTTCTTC. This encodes CASSLTLQGANEQFF.

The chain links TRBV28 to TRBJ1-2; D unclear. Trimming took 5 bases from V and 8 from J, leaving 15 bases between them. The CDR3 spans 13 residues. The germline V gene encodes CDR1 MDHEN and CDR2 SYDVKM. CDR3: CASSRPGWEGYTF. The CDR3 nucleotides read TGTGCCAGCAGTCGCCCCGGGTGGGAGGGCTACACCTTC.

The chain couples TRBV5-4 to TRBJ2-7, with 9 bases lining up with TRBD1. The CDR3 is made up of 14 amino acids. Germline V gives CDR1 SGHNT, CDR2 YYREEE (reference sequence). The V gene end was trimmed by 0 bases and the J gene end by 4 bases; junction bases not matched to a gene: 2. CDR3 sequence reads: CASSLGQGGYEQYF. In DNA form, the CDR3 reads TGTGCCAGCAGCTTGGGACAGGGGGGGTACGAGCAGTACTTC.

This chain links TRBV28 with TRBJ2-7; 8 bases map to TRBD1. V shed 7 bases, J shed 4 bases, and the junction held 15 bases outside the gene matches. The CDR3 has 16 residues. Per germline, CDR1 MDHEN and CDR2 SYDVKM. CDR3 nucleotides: TGTGCCAGCAACCCCATATCGACAGGGGAAGTATACGAGCAGTACTTC. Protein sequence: CASNPISTGEVYEQYF.

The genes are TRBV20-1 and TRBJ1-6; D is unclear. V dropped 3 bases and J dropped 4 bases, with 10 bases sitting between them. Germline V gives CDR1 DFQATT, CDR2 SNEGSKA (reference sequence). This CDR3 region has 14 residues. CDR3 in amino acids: CSASREFYNSPLHF. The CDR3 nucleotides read TGCAGTGCTAGTCGGGAGTTTTATAATTCACCCCTCCACTTT.

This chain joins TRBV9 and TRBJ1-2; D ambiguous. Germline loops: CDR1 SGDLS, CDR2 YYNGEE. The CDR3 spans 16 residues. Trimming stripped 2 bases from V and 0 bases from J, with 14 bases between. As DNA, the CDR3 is TGTGCCAGCAGCGTGGCAGCTCTATCCTCTAACTATGGCTACACCTTC. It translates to CASSVAALSSNYGYTF.

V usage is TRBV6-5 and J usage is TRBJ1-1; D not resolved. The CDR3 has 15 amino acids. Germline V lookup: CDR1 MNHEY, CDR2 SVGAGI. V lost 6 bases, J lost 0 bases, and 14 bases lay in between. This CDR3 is CASSKKGFMNTEAFF. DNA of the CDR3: TGTGCCAGCAGCAAAAAGGGCTTTATGAACACTGAAGCTTTCTTT.